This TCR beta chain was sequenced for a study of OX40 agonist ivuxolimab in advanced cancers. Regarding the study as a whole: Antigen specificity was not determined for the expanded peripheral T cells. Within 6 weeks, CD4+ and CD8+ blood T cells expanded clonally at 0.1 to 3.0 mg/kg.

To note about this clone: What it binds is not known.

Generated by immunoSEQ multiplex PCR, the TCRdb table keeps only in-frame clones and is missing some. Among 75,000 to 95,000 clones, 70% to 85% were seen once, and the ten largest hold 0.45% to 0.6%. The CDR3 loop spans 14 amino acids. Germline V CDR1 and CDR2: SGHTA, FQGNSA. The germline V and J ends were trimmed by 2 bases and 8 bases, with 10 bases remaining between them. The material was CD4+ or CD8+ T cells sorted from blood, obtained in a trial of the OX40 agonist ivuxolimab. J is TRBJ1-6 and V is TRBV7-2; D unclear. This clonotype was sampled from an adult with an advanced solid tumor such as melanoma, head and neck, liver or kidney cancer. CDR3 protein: CASSLRAIYSPLHF. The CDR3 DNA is TGTGCCAGCAGCTTACGAGCCATTTATTCACCCCTCCACTTT.